Below are 6 T cell receptor beta chains sequenced from a single sample in a study of T cell changes during pregnancy in multiple sclerosis. Here immunoSEQ multiplex PCR was the method, and the copy in TCRdb shows in-frame clones only, minus some. The sample carries about 83,000 clones, 91% recorded once. Material: PBMCs, obtained in the first trimester of pregnancy. The receptors shown here come from a female donor in good health, serving as a control in a pregnancy study. Some clones in this sample may be carry-over from other donors' samples.

The CDR3 nucleotides are TGTGCCAGCAGCTTAGAGACTGACGAGCAGTACTTC. This gives the protein CASSLETDEQYF. The chain has TRBV7-9 and TRBJ2-7; D not certain. The ends were cut back, 1 base at V and 5 bases at J, with 6 bases in the middle. Per the germline V gene, CDR1 is SEHNR and CDR2 is FQNEAQ (reference sequence). This CDR3 spans 12 amino acids.

V and J are TRBV7-3 and TRBJ2-1; no clear D. Germline CDR1 and CDR2: SGHTA and FQGTGA. V was clipped by 5 bases and J by 10 bases, with 12 bases between them. This CDR3 is built from 12 residues. CDR3 sequence (DNA): TGTGCCAGCAGCCCACCCACCCGGGAGCAGTTCTTC. Protein product: CASSPPTREQFF.

This clone was seen just once. The chain links TRBV7-2 to TRBJ2-3; 11 nucleotides line up with TRBD2. V was pared by 4 bases and J by 1 base, with 1 base of the junction left unmatched. Germline-derived CDR1 and CDR2 are SGHTA and FQGNSA. The CDR3 spans 15 residues. CDR3 residues: CASSSTSGGTDTQYF. CDR3 in DNA: TGTGCCAGCAGCTCGACTAGCGGGGGCACAGATACGCAGTATTTT.

The CDR3 DNA reads as TGTGCCAGCAGCTTAGCCACAGGGAACGGTGGAAACACCATATATTTT. Residues: CASSLATGNGGNTIYF. The gene calls are TRBV7-8 and TRBJ1-3; D is perhaps TRBD1 (6 bases). The germline V gene has CDR1 SGHVS and CDR2 FQNEAQ. The ends were cut back, 0 bases at V and 3 bases at J, with 12 bases in the middle. This CDR3 comprises 16 residues.

The V gene is TRBV7-9, the J gene TRBJ1-6; 7 positions agree with TRBD1. CDR1 is SEHNR, CDR2 FQNEAQ, per germline (reference sequence). The CDR3 runs 15 residues. V gave up 1 base and J gave up 10 bases; unmatched junction bases: 7. In DNA, the CDR3 is TGTGCCAGCAGCTTAGGACAGGGCTCGCCCTCACCCCTCCACTTT. It yields the protein CASSLGQGSPSPLHF.

This CDR3 is CASRPRGNTGELFF. Here the CDR3 DNA reads TGCGCCAGCAGACCCCGGGGGAACACCGGGGAGCTGTTTTTT. The chain carries TRBV5-1 and TRBJ2-2, with a weak D call TRBD2 (5 bases). The germline V and J ends were trimmed by 5 bases and 1 base, with 9 bases remaining between them. The CDR3 covers 14 residues. Germline assignment: CDR1 SGHRS and CDR2 YFSETQ. Complete variable domain (other parts from reference TRBV5-1 and TRBJ2-2): KAGVTQTPRYLIKTRGQQVTLSCSPISGHRSVSWYQQTPGQGLQFLFEYFSETQRNKGNFPGRFSGRQFSNSRSEMNVSTLELGDSALYLCASRPRGNTGELFFGEGSRLTVL.